One sample yielded the 26 T cell receptor beta chains listed below, sequenced in a study of blood T cells in healthy people across ages. A second PCR, run for roughly 7 to 12 cycles, used a sample-barcoded 5' primer plus a J-beta primer mix. TCRdb re-derived calls from the 5' RACE reads in MiXCR, one entry per CDR3 protein. This sample has over 700,000 distinct CDR3 sequences, with 20% to 25% found just once. The sample was also linked to a second study, of T cells of mothers and their children.

The source material was blood. These receptors were obtained from a boy under 18 in good health.

DNA for the CDR3: TGTGCCAGCTCACCGGAGGCGGCTAGCACAGATACGCAGTATTTT. Translated: CASSPEAASTDTQYF. The rearrangement uses TRBV18 and TRBJ2-3; weak D call: TRBD2 (5 bases). CDR1 and CDR2 from the germline V gene are KGHSH and LQKENI. CDR3 size: 15 residues. V lost 3 bases to trimming and J lost 0 bases, with 10 bases between them.

This clonotype has just one count. V and J are TRBV12-3 or TRBV12-4 and TRBJ2-2; 9 bases align to TRBD2. This CDR3 contains 16 residues. J gave up 1 base and V 5 bases, and 5 bases lay outside the gene matches. The CDR3 loop is CASSIGTSRNTGELFF. CDR3 DNA: TGTGCCAGCAGTATCGGGACTAGCAGGAACACCGGGGAGCTGTTTTTT.

This clonotype has a handful of counts. The V and J genes are TRBV20-1 and TRBJ2-1; the match to TRBD1 covers 8 bases. This CDR3 contains 15 residues. The germline V gene encodes CDR1 DFQATT and CDR2 SNEGSKA (reference sequence). The V and J ends lost 6 bases and 4 bases, in that order; junction bases with no gene match: 11. The CDR3 loop is CSAMVTGDIYNEQFF. The CDR3 nucleotides read TGCAGTGCCATGGTGACAGGGGACATATACAATGAGCAGTTCTTC.

This clonotype was observed a few times. The chain has TRBV15 and TRBJ1-4; 7 nucleotides line up with TRBD1. The CDR3 is made up of 14 amino acids. Looked up from germline, CDR1 is LNHNV and CDR2 is YYDKDF (reference sequence). The J segment lost 8 bases and the V segment lost 3 bases, leaving 6 bases of the junction unmatched. CDR3 in DNA: TGTGCCACCAGCAGGCAGGGGGGATACGAAAAACTGTTTTTT. It specifies CATSRQGGYEKLFF. Full variable domain (remainder filled in from reference TRBV15 and TRBJ1-4): DAMVIQNPRYQVTQFGKPVTLSCSQTLNHNVMYWYQQKSSQAPKLLFHYYDKDFNNEADTPDNFQSRRPNTSFCFLDIRSPGLGDTAMYLCATSRQGGYEKLFFGSGTQLSVL.

This clonotype was seen a few times. The chain couples TRBV10-3 to TRBJ2-7, with 7 nucleotides matching TRBD1. V lost 5 bases and J lost 2; bases outside the gene matches: 6. From germline, CDR1 is ENHRY and CDR2 SYGVKD. The CDR3 loop spans 14 amino acids. The CDR3 coding sequence is TGTGCCATCAGTACGGTCGACAGGGCCTACGAGCAGTACTTC. Translated: CAISTVDRAYEQYF.

The chain carries TRBV29-1 and TRBJ1-2; D gene uncertain. This CDR3 is 13 amino acids long. CDR1 SQVTM and CDR2 ANQGSEA come from the germline V gene. Trimming shortened V by 3 bases and J by 1 base, and 9 bases separated the two germline ends. The CDR3 is CSVDRSINYGYTF. CDR3 DNA sequence: TGCAGCGTTGACCGAAGCATTAACTATGGCTACACCTTC. The complete variable domain, with remaining parts taken from reference TRBV29-1 and TRBJ1-2, reads SAVISQKPSRDICQRGTSLTIQCQVDSQVTMMFWYRQQPGQSLTLIATANQGSEATYESGFVIDKFPISRPNLTFSTLTVSNMSPEDSSIYLCSVDRSINYGYTFGSGTRLTVV.

V usage is TRBV25-1 and J usage is TRBJ2-7; D perhaps matches TRBD1 (6 bases). CDR1 MGHDK and CDR2 SYGVNS come from the germline V gene. The CDR3 runs 15 residues. V was trimmed by 8 bases and J by 7 bases, leaving 24 bases between them. The CDR3 region is CASAANRVARGEQYF. CDR3 DNA sequence: TGTGCCAGCGCAGCCAACAGGGTGGCGAGAGGGGAGCAGTACTTC.

This chain connects TRBV29-1 to TRBJ1-1; 8 nucleotides align to TRBD1. The germline V gene encodes CDR1 SQVTM and CDR2 ANQGSEA. The CDR3 contains 14 residues. J gave up 1 base and V 1 base, and 2 bases lay outside the gene matches. Here the CDR3 DNA reads TGCAGCGTTGAAGCCGGGACAGGGAACACTGAAGCTTTCTTT. Its translation: CSVEAGTGNTEAFF.

The chain recombines TRBV5-1 with TRBJ2-3, with 7 bases identical to TRBD2. V lost 4 bases and J lost 4; bases outside the gene matches: 6. This CDR3 is built from 14 residues. Germline CDR1 reads SGHRS; CDR2 reads YFSETQ. CDR3 loop: CASSLGLVSDTQYF. The CDR3 DNA reads TGCGCCAGCAGCCTAGGACTAGTATCAGATACGCAGTATTTT. The complete variable domain, with remaining parts taken from reference TRBV5-1 and TRBJ2-3, reads KAGVTQTPRYLIKTRGQQVTLSCSPISGHRSVSWYQQTPGQGLQFLFEYFSETQRNKGNFPGRFSGRQFSNSRSEMNVSTLELGDSALYLCASSLGLVSDTQYFGPGTRLTVL.

The chain combines TRBV29-1 with TRBJ1-4; D may be TRBD1 (5 bases). Trimming removed 6 bases at V and 4 bases at J, with 12 bases between. The length of the CDR3 is 13 residues. Germline-derived CDR1 and CDR2 are SQVTM and ANQGSEA. This CDR3 is CSVAGTDNEKLFF. Written as DNA, the CDR3 is TGCAGCGTCGCCGGGACGGATAATGAAAAACTGTTTTTT.

The rearrangement joins TRBV6-5 to TRBJ2-3; 7 nucleotides align to TRBD2. Trimming removed 7 bases from V and 3 bases from J; junction bases left unmatched: 7. The CDR3 runs to 14 residues. Germline V gene lookup returns CDR1 MNHEY and CDR2 SVGAGI. The CDR3 region is CASTLALGTDTQYF. CDR3 DNA sequence: TGTGCCAGCACACTAGCGTTGGGGACAGATACGCAGTATTTT.

This clonotype was counted between two and nine times. The rearrangement uses TRBV4-3 and TRBJ2-5, with D perhaps matching TRBD1 (6 bases). Germline values: CDR1 LGHNA, CDR2 YSLEER. This CDR3 spans 15 amino acids. V lost 3 bases, J lost 3 bases, and 14 bases lay in between. In DNA, the CDR3 is TGCGCCAGCAGCCAGGACGGGACATCCAAAGAGACCCAGTACTTC. This codes for CASSQDGTSKETQYF.

This clonotype showed up just a few times. The chain recombines TRBV5-1 with TRBJ1-1; unclear D gene. This CDR3 contains 15 residues. V was cut by 0 bases and J by 2 bases, with 11 bases left in between. Per germline, CDR1 SGHRS and CDR2 YFSETQ. CDR3 protein: CASSLGRAQNTEAFF. DNA for the CDR3: TGCGCCAGCAGCTTGGGGAGGGCCCAAAACACTGAAGCTTTCTTT.

The chain employs TRBV12-5 and TRBJ1-3; D remains ambiguous. The CDR3 covers 15 residues. Trimming removed 7 bases at V and 0 bases at J, with 13 bases between. Germline V lookup: CDR1 LGHNT, CDR2 FRNRAP. In DNA form, the CDR3 reads TGTGCTAGTGATCGGGCCGGAAGCTCTGGAAACACCATATATTTT. Translation: CASDRAGSSGNTIYF.

At least ten counts were recorded for this clonotype. The chain links TRBV5-1 to TRBJ2-1; 7 nucleotides line up with TRBD2. The junction had 2 bases not matched to a gene; V was cut back by 4 bases and J by 7 bases. CDR1 and CDR2 from the germline V gene are SGHRS and YFSETQ. The CDR3 sequence is 12 residues long. CDR3 protein: CASSLGGNEQFF. The CDR3 DNA reads TGCGCCAGCAGCCTGGGGGGGAATGAGCAGTTCTTC.

This chain links TRBV18 with TRBJ2-3, with 14 bases identical to TRBD2. V lost 3 bases, J lost 5 bases, and 4 bases stayed unmatched. This CDR3 has 16 amino acids. Germline loops: CDR1 KGHSH, CDR2 LQKENI. CDR3 sequence: CASSPGLAGAEDTQYF. CDR3 coding DNA: TGTGCCAGCTCACCGGGACTAGCGGGAGCGGAAGATACGCAGTATTTT. The full variable domain, with the rest looked up from reference TRBV18 and TRBJ2-3, is NAGVMQNPRHLVRRRGQEARLRCSPMKGHSHVYWYRQLPEEGLKFMVYLQKENIIDESGMPKERFSAEFPKEGPSILRIQQVVRGDSAAYFCASSPGLAGAEDTQYFGPGTRLTVL.

As regards this clonotype: The junction and the germline gene differ at one end; a read error may be behind it. V usage is TRBV19 and J usage is TRBJ2-5; the D is unclear. The CDR3 sequence is 14 residues long. CDR1 LNHDA and CDR2 SQIVND come from the germline V gene (reference sequence). The CDR3 loop reads CAGSPGLSTETQYF. CDR3 nucleotide sequence: TGTGCCGGTAGTCCCGGCCTGTCGACGGAGACCCAGTACTTC.

The chain employs TRBV20-1 and TRBJ2-5; 11 bases line up with TRBD2. V dropped 3 bases and J dropped 6; count of bases not matched to a gene: 12. This CDR3 is 16 amino acids long. Germline V gene data show CDR1 as DFQATT and CDR2 as SNEGSKA (reference sequence). The CDR3 loop reads CSASHYSGREVQTQYF. CDR3 coding DNA: TGCAGTGCTAGTCACTATAGCGGGAGGGAGGTACAGACCCAGTACTTC.

This clonotype showed up just a few times. V usage is TRBV29-1 and J usage is TRBJ2-5, with 12 bases lining up with TRBD2. Germline CDR1 reads SQVTM; CDR2 reads ANQGSEA. With 6 bases clipped from V and 4 bases from J, the junction kept 6 bases outside the gene matches. There are 14 residues in the CDR3. CDR3 sequence: CSVILLAGGETQYF. Written as DNA, the CDR3 is TGCAGCGTAATATTACTAGCGGGGGGAGAGACCCAGTACTTC. The full variable domain, in which reference TRBV29-1 and TRBJ2-5 provide the parts outside the CDR3, is SAVISQKPSRDICQRGTSLTIQCQVDSQVTMMFWYRQQPGQSLTLIATANQGSEATYESGFVIDKFPISRPNLTFSTLTVSNMSPEDSSIYLCSVILLAGGETQYFGPGTRLLVL.

V is TRBV6-5 and J is TRBJ2-1, with D possibly matching TRBD1 (6 bases). CDR3 length equals 18 residues. CDR1 is MNHEY and CDR2 is SVGAGI in the germline V gene. V was shortened by 5 bases and J by 2 bases, with 22 bases between the two germline ends. Here the CDR3 DNA reads TGTGCCAGCAGTCACACAGAGCCGGGACGGGACACCTACAATGAGCAGTTCTTC. It translates to CASSHTEPGRDTYNEQFF.

This clonotype was observed a few times. V and J are TRBV28 and TRBJ1-2, with 9 bases aligning to TRBD1. The CDR3 runs 16 residues. Germline V gives CDR1 MDHEN, CDR2 SYDVKM. Trimming cost V 5 bases and J 6 bases; bases outside gene matches: 13. CDR3 sequence: CASSPPHRQGGHGYTF. Here the CDR3 DNA reads TGTGCCAGCAGTCCACCTCACCGACAGGGGGGACATGGCTACACCTTC.

The genes are TRBV6-5 and TRBJ1-5; TRBD1 aligns across 7 bases. V gave up 6 bases and J gave up 4 bases; unmatched junction bases: 9. From germline, CDR1 is MNHEY and CDR2 SVGAGI. This CDR3 has 15 amino acids. This CDR3 reads CASRPGQEVNQPQHF. For the CDR3, the DNA is TGTGCCAGCAGACCCGGACAGGAAGTAAATCAGCCCCAGCATTTT.

The chain joins TRBV7-6 to TRBJ1-1; the D is unclear. The germline CDR1 and CDR2 sequences are SGHVS and FNYEAQ. V dropped 5 bases and J dropped 1 base, with 8 bases sitting between them. CDR3 length equals 13 residues. This CDR3 is CASSPNQNTEAFF. The CDR3 DNA is TGTGCCAGCAGCCCCAACCAGAACACTGAAGCTTTCTTT.

This clonotype was counted between two and nine times. In DNA, the CDR3 is TGCAGCGTTGTTCCAGCGGTCACAGATACGCAGTATTTT. As protein: CSVVPAVTDTQYF. The chain recombines TRBV29-1 with TRBJ2-3; D is perhaps TRBD2 (5 bases). The CDR3 covers 13 residues. Germline V gene sequence: CDR1 SQVTM, CDR2 ANQGSEA. Trimming stripped 4 bases from V and 2 bases from J, with 10 bases between.

This clonotype has a handful of counts. The chain is built from TRBV5-1 and TRBJ2-3; D gene uncertain. This CDR3 has 14 residues. In germline, CDR1 is SGHRS, CDR2 YFSETQ. The germline V and J ends were trimmed by 0 bases and 2 bases, with 7 bases remaining between them. DNA for the CDR3: TGCGCCAGCAGCTTGGACTACTACACAGATACGCAGTATTTT. Its protein product is CASSLDYYTDTQYF.

V usage is TRBV3-1 and J usage is TRBJ1-5; D is ambiguous. Germline assignment: CDR1 LGHDT and CDR2 YNNKEL (reference sequence). The V and J ends lost 10 bases and 7 bases respectively, with 11 bases between them. The CDR3 runs 11 residues. The CDR3 DNA is TGTGCCACCGGGGTAGGCCAGCCCCAGCATTTT. Translated: CATGVGQPQHF.